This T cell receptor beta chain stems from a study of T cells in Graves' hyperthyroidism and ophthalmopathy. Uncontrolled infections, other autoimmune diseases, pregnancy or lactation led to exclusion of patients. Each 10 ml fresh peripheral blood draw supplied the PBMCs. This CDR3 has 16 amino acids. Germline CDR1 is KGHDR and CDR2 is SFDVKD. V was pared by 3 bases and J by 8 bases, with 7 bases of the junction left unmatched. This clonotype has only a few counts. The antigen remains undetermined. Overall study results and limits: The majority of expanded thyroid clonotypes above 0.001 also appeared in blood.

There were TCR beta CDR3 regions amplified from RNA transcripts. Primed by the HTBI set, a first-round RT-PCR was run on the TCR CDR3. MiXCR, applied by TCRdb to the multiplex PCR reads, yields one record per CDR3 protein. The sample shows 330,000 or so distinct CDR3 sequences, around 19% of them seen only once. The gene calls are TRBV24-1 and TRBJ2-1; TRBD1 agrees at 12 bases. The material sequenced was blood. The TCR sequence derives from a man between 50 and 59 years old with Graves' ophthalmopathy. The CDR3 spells CATSDRGQGASDEQFF. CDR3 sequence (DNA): TGTGCCACCAGTGATCGGGGACAGGGGGCGAGCGATGAGCAGTTCTTC.